This T cell receptor beta chain emerged from a study of shared clonotypes between healthy human individuals. Study in general: CD4 naive and memory got three plates each, CD8 naive two, CD8 memory one. The study, taken as a whole, reports: Memory subsets generally showed smaller estimated richness than naive subsets did. The generation probabilities recorded for non-shared clonotypes fell below those of clonotypes shared by all four donors.

Memory CD4+ cells were the fraction left after CD45RA+ naive selection. TCRdb keeps only in-frame clones here, not all; method: immunoSEQ multiplex PCR. Counted here are around 180,000 clones, approximately 92% occurring once; the ten biggest clones make up 0.065% to 0.07%. This clone was seen just once. Its cognate antigen is unknown. The sequencing input was naive CD4+ T cells sorted from blood. Specified subset: CD45RA+ positively selected. The receptor's source is a woman in her twenties or thirties in good health.

The DNA of the CDR3 is TGTGCCAGCTCACAGAGGGACAATGAGCAGTTCTTC. It is translated as CASSQRDNEQFF. This chain links TRBV18 with TRBJ2-1; TRBD2 is a possible D gene (5 bases). CDR3 size: 12 residues. Germline CDR1 KGHSH, CDR2 LQKENI. V lost 4 bases to trimming and J lost 5 bases, with 6 bases between them.